This TCR beta chain was identified during a study of CXCR3-negative and CXCR3-positive naive CD8 T cells. Study results and limitations: Compared with CXCR3-negative naive cells, CXCR3-positive naive cells showed more hydrophobic TRB CDR3s.

By phenotype, naive CD8+ T cells were CD45RO-CCR7+CD27+CD95-. The authors made the TRB cDNA libraries by 5' RACE using UMI labels. After re-calling the 5' RACE reads, TCRdb lists one entry per CDR3 protein, DNA absent. This sample's table reports around 140,000 distinct CDR3 sequences. The CDR3 covers 12 residues. Germline CDR1 and CDR2: SQVTM and ANQGSEA. With respect to this clonotype: Its antigen remains unknown.

The material sequenced was naive CXCR3+ CD8+ T cells from blood. Subset in this sample: CD45RO-CCR7+CD27+CD95- naive CD8+ T cells expressing CXCR3 (TNR3+). This sequence originates from a human donor in good health. Some clones in this sample may be carry-over from other donors' samples. This chain connects TRBV29-1 to TRBJ2-5; TCRdb picks TRBD2, but there is no DNA to check that call. This chain's CDR3 is CSVEGLEETQYF.